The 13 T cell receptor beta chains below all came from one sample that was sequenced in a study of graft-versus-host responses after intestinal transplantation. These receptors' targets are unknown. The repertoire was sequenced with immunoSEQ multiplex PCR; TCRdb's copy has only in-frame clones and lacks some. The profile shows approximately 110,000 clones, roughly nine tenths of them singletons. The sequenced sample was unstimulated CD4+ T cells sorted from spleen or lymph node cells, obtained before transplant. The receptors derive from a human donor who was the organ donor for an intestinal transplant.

CDR3 sequence: CASRDRSRGGGYTF. The CDR3 coding sequence is TGTGCCAGCAGGGACAGATCTCGAGGAGGTGGCTACACCTTC. The J gene is TRBJ1-2, the V gene TRBV6-1; maybe TRBD1 (6 bases). The CDR3 spans 14 residues. With 6 bases removed from V and 7 bases from J, the gap between germline ends came to 18 bases. Germline V gene sequence: CDR1 MNHNS, CDR2 SASEGT.

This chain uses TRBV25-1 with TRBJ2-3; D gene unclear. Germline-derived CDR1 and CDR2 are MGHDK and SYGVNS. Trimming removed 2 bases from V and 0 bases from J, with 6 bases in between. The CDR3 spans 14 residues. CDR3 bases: TGTGCCAGCAGTGAACGTTCTAGCACAGATACGCAGTATTTT. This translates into CASSERSSTDTQYF.

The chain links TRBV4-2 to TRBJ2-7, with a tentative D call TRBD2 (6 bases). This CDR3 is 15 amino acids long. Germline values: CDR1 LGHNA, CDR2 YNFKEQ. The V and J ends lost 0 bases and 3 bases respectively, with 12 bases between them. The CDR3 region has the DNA TGTGCCAGCAGCCAAGACGGGCGGGGTCTCTACGAGCAGTACTTC. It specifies CASSQDGRGLYEQYF.

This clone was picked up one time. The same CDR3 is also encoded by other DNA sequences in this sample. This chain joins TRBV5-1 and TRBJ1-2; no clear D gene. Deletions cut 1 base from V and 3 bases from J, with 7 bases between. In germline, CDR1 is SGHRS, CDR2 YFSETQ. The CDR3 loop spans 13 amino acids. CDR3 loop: CASSLLGDYGYTF. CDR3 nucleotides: TGCGCCAGCAGCTTGCTCGGGGACTATGGCTACACCTTC.

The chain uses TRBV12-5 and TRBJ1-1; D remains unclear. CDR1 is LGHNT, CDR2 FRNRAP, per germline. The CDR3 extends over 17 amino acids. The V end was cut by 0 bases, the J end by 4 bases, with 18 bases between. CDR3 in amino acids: CASGLVLARGVATEAFF. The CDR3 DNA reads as TGTGCTAGTGGTTTGGTTTTGGCCCGTGGGGTGGCCACTGAAGCTTTCTTT.

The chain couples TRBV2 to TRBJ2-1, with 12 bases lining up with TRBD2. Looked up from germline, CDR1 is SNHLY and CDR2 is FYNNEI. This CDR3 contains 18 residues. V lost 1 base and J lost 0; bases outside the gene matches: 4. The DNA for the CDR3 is TGTGCCAGCAGTGAAGGGACTAGCGGGACTTTCTCCTACAATGAGCAGTTCTTC. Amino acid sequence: CASSEGTSGTFSYNEQFF.

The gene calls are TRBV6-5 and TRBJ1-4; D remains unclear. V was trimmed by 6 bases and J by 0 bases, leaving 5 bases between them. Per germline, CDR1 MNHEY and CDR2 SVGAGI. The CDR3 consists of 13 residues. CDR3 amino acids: CASRRATNEKLFF. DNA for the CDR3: TGTGCCAGCAGGAGAGCAACTAATGAAAAACTGTTTTTT.

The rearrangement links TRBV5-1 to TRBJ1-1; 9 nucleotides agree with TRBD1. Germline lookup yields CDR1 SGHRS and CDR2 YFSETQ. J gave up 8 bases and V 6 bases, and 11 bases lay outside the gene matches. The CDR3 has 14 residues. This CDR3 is CASTLSIGTGEAFF. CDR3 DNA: TGCGCCAGCACATTATCGATCGGGACAGGGGAAGCTTTCTTT.

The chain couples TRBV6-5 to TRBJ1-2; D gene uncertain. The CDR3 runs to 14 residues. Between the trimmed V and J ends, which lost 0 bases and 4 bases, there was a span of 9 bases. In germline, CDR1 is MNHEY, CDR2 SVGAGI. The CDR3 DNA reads TGTGCCAGCAGTTACTCGGAGGCTGTCTATGGCTACACCTTC. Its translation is CASSYSEAVYGYTF.

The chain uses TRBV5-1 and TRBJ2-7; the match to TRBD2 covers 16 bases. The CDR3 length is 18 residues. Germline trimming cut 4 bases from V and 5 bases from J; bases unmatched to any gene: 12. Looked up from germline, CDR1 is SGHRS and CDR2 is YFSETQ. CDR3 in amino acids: CASSPGTSGRAVLDEQYF. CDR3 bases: TGCGCCAGCAGCCCGGGGACTAGCGGGAGGGCCGTCCTGGACGAGCAGTACTTC.

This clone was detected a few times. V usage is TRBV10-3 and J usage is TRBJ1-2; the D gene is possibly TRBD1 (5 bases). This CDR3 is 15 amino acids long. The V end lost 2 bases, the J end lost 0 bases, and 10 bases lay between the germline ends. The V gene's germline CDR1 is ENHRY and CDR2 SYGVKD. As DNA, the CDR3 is TGTGCCATCAGTGAGGTAGGGGACCCTAACTATGGCTACACCTTC. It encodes CAISEVGDPNYGYTF.

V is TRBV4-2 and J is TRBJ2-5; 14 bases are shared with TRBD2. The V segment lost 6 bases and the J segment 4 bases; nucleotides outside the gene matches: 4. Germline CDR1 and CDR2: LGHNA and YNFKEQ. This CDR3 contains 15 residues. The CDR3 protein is CASRGLAGVSETQYF. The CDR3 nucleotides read TGTGCCAGCAGGGGACTAGCGGGAGTGTCAGAGACCCAGTACTTC.

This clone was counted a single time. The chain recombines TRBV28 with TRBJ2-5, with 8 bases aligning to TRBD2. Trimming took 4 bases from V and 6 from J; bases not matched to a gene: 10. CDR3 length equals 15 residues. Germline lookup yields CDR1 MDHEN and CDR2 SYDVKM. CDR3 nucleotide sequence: TGTGCCAGCAGTTCCACTAGCGGCCCAGGGAAGACCCAGTACTTC. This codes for CASSSTSGPGKTQYF.